Listed here are 20 T cell receptor beta chains from one sample, sequenced in a study of T-cell reconstitution after alpha-beta-depleted transplantation in children. Construction of the TCRbeta library involved unique molecular identifiers. Each CDR3 protein gets one entry after TCRdb re-called the PCR reads with MiXCR. The table includes 250,000 to 400,000 distinct CDR3 sequences, approximately 23% detected once. Source: PBMCs, mostly from graft donor cells, taken 180 days after TCRalphabeta/CD19-depleted stem cell transplant. These receptors all come from a male patient under 18 who had a stem cell transplant for acute lymphoblastic leukemia, so the T cells may come from the graft donor.

This chain uses TRBV11-1 with TRBJ2-4; D remains unclear. The CDR3 covers 16 residues. The V and J ends lost 4 bases and 2 bases respectively, with 15 bases between them. Germline V CDR1 and CDR2: SGHAT, FQDESV (reference sequence). In nucleotides, the CDR3 is TGTGCCAGCAGCTATAATTACGCGTGGTCCAAAAACATTCAGTACTTC. It is translated as CASSYNYAWSKNIQYF.

This rearrangement joins TRBV29-1 to TRBJ1-2; D not resolved. Trimming removed 4 bases from V and 3 bases from J, with 9 bases in between. Germline CDR1 reads SQVTM; CDR2 reads ANQGSEA. This CDR3 region has 12 residues. DNA for the CDR3: TGCAGCGTTGTGACCGAGGACTATGGCTACACCTTC. Amino acids: CSVVTEDYGYTF.

This sequence joins TRBV11-3 and TRBJ2-1; maybe TRBD1 (6 bases). Trimming stripped 2 bases from V and 9 bases from J, with 14 bases between. Germline CDR1 is SGHNT and CDR2 is YENEEA. The CDR3 spans 14 residues. CDR3 in DNA: TGTGCCAGCAGCTTAAAGGTCAGGGGCGGTGAGCAGTTCTTC. Encoded protein: CASSLKVRGGEQFF.

This clonotype has a handful of counts. The gene calls are TRBV24-1 and TRBJ2-5; the D gene is possibly TRBD1 (5 bases). Deletions cut 3 bases from V and 4 bases from J, with 20 bases between. The CDR3 has 17 residues. Germline V gene sequence: CDR1 KGHDR, CDR2 SFDVKD. CDR3: CATSDDGSRIRGETQYF. Written as DNA, the CDR3 is TGTGCCACCAGTGATGATGGATCCCGAATTAGGGGAGAGACCCAGTACTTC.

V gene TRBV24-1 combines with J gene TRBJ2-2, with TRBD2 as a possible D gene (6 bases). Germline V gene sequence: CDR1 KGHDR, CDR2 SFDVKD. V lost 3 bases and J lost 9, with 22 bases in between. This CDR3 spans 17 amino acids. In nucleotides, the CDR3 is TGTGCCACCAGTGATCCCCATACCCTGATTAGCGGCCGGGAGCTGTTTTTT. This gives the protein CATSDPHTLISGRELFF.

This clonotype was detected a few times. The CDR3 DNA reads as TGTGCCAGCAGTTTAAGGGTCCCCGGGACTGCCCCAAGCTACACAGATACGCAGTATTTT. Translation: CASSLRVPGTAPSYTDTQYF. The genes are TRBV12-3 or TRBV12-4 and TRBJ2-3; a weak D match, TRBD2 (6 bases). The V and J ends lost 2 bases and 2 bases respectively, with 26 bases between them. The CDR3 has 20 amino acids.

The chain couples TRBV12-3 or TRBV12-4 to TRBJ2-7, with D perhaps given as TRBD1 or TRBD2 (5 bases each). V lost 8 bases, J lost 0 bases, and 11 bases lay in between. CDR3 length: 13 amino acids. Here the CDR3 reads CASAFGGSYEQYF. CDR3 nucleotides: TGTGCCAGCGCGTTTGGGGGCTCCTACGAGCAGTACTTC.

The rearrangement joins TRBV10-3 to TRBJ2-1, with 13 bases identical to TRBD2. Germline CDR1 is ENHRY and CDR2 is SYGVKD. This CDR3 has 16 amino acids. Trimming removed 0 bases from V and 10 bases from J; junction bases left unmatched: 6. CDR3 region: CAISESTTSGRFEQFF. In nucleotides, the CDR3 is TGTGCCATCAGTGAGTCGACGACTAGCGGGAGGTTCGAGCAGTTCTTC.

The chain uses TRBV12-3 or TRBV12-4 and TRBJ2-5, with 10 bases lining up with TRBD2. V gave up 5 bases and J gave up 1 base; unmatched junction bases: 10. CDR3 length equals 17 residues. The CDR3 sequence is CASSIGLAGESQETQYF. In nucleotides, the CDR3 is TGTGCCAGCAGTATTGGGCTAGCGGGAGAGTCCCAAGAGACCCAGTACTTC.

The chain has TRBV6-2 or TRBV6-3 and TRBJ1-6, with 11 nucleotides matching TRBD1. CDR1 MNHEY and CDR2 SVGEGT come from the germline V gene. This CDR3 has 15 amino acids. V shed 5 bases, J shed 7 bases, and the junction held 4 bases outside the gene matches. CDR3 loop: CASSLWTGGNSPLHF. Written as DNA, the CDR3 is TGTGCCAGCAGTCTCTGGACAGGGGGCAATTCACCCCTCCACTTT.

The V call is TRBV5-1, the J call TRBJ2-1; D gene unclear. Germline V gene lookup returns CDR1 SGHRS and CDR2 YFSETQ. Trimming stripped 0 bases from V and 4 bases from J, with 11 bases between. This CDR3 is 15 amino acids long. The CDR3 loop is CASSLEGLGYNEQFF. CDR3 coding DNA: TGCGCCAGCAGCTTGGAAGGGCTCGGATACAATGAGCAGTTCTTC.

This clonotype was seen a few times. The chain carries TRBV5-1 and TRBJ1-3; 9 bases fit TRBD1. Germline lookup yields CDR1 SGHRS and CDR2 YFSETQ. The CDR3 runs 14 residues. V shed 4 bases and J 4 bases; nucleotides not matched to a gene: 3. CDR3 in DNA: TGCGCCAGCAGCGGGACAGGGAACGGAAACACCATATATTTT. This codes for CASSGTGNGNTIYF.

This clonotype was seen only a few times. The V gene is TRBV27, the J gene TRBJ1-2, with a possible D match to TRBD1 (5 bases). Germline CDR1 and CDR2: MNHEY and SMNVEV (reference sequence). Trimming pared 2 bases from V and 8 bases from J, leaving 18 bases between. There are 15 residues in the CDR3. The CDR3 DNA reads as TGTGCCAGCAGTTTACGGGACTCCCGGGCGGGAGGCTACACCTTC. It encodes CASSLRDSRAGGYTF.

The chain carries TRBV7-9 and TRBJ2-3; unclear D gene. CDR3 length: 15 residues. The germline gives CDR1 SEHNR, CDR2 FQNEAQ (reference sequence). V lost 4 bases, J lost 5 bases, and 16 bases lay in between. The CDR3 is CASSSLGFTKDTQYF. CDR3 sequence (DNA): TGTGCCAGCAGCTCCCTAGGGTTCACAAAAGATACGCAGTATTTT.

DNA for the CDR3: TGCGCCAGCAGCTTGGGACAGCCCCCCATGGCAGATACGCAGTATTTT. This gives the protein CASSLGQPPMADTQYF. The J gene is TRBJ2-3, the V gene TRBV5-1, with TRBD1 as a possible D gene (5 bases). V was shortened by 0 bases and J by 4 bases, with 15 bases between the two germline ends. CDR1 is SGHRS, CDR2 YFSETQ, per germline. The CDR3 runs to 16 residues.

There are a few counts of this clonotype. The chain uses TRBV7-8 and TRBJ2-7, with D tentatively TRBD2 (5 bases). V dropped 6 bases and J dropped 6 bases, with 18 bases sitting between them. The CDR3 is 14 residues long. Germline CDR1 SGHVS, CDR2 FQNEAQ. In nucleotides, the CDR3 is TGTGCCAGCAGTCAAAGTTGGGGAGCTAGCGAGCAGTACTTC. Its translation is CASSQSWGASEQYF. Variable domain in full (rest from reference TRBV7-8 and TRBJ2-7): GAGVSQSPRYKVAKRGQDVALRCDPISGHVSLFWYQQALGQGPEFLTYFQNEAQLDKSGLPSDRFFAERPEGSVSTLKIQRTQQEDSAVYLCASSQSWGASEQYFGPGTRLTVT.

This rearrangement joins TRBV27 to TRBJ2-1, with unresolved D. The CDR3 covers 14 residues. Trimming took 3 bases from V and 10 from J, leaving 16 bases between them. The germline V gene has CDR1 MNHEY and CDR2 SMNVEV (reference sequence). CDR3 nucleotide sequence: TGTGCCAGCAGTTTCGTTCACCGGGCCTCAGAGCAGTTCTTC. This encodes CASSFVHRASEQFF.

V and J are TRBV7-9 and TRBJ2-2, with D uncertain. Trimming stripped 3 bases from V and 2 bases from J, with 16 bases between. This CDR3 contains 17 residues. The germline V gene has CDR1 SEHNR and CDR2 FQNEAQ (reference sequence). CDR3: CASSLRLMSINTGELFF. For the CDR3, the DNA is TGTGCCAGCAGCTTGAGACTTATGAGCATCAACACCGGGGAGCTGTTTTTT.

The chain uses TRBV20-1 and TRBJ1-1; 7 nucleotides agree with TRBD1. CDR3 length: 15 residues. The trim removed 3 bases at V and 11 bases at J, leaving 18 bases unmatched. CDR1 and CDR2 from the germline V gene are DFQATT and SNEGSKA (reference sequence). Here the CDR3 DNA reads TGCAGTGCTAGGTTATCCGGGCTTCGGACAGGCGGCGCTTTCTTT. Translation gives CSARLSGLRTGGAFF.

This clonotype has more than one count but fewer than ten. The chain couples TRBV4-1 to TRBJ2-7, with D possibly being TRBD1 (6 bases). The V gene lost 4 bases and the J gene lost 3 bases, with 16 bases spanning the gap. The CDR3 is made up of 15 amino acids. Per germline, CDR1 MGHRA and CDR2 YSYEKL. CDR3 coding DNA: TGCGCCAGCAGCCCCCCCACGGGACAAATCTACGAGCAGTACTTC. It encodes CASSPPTGQIYEQYF.